The 12 T cell receptor beta chains reported below all come from one sample, sequenced in a study of beta chain features in type 1 diabetes. The sequenced template was cDNA made from the entire isolated RNA. Profiled with immunoSEQ multiplex PCR; TCRdb holds only in-frame clones, not every one. In the table there are 970,000 or so clones, roughly a sixth of which are singletons. The sequencing sample was made of naive CD4+ T cells from blood. The source of these receptors is a young woman in good health.

The chain links TRBV27 to TRBJ1-5; D gene unclear. The germline V gene has CDR1 MNHEY and CDR2 SMNVEV (reference sequence). V lost 0 bases to trimming and J lost 5 bases, with 8 bases between them. The CDR3 runs to 14 residues. The CDR3 is CASSLSGAYQPQHF. The CDR3 coding sequence is TGTGCCAGCAGTTTATCGGGTGCCTATCAGCCCCAGCATTTT.

This clone was observed a handful of times. Relative to the germline gene, one junction end is altered; a read error may explain this. V and J are TRBV5-1 and TRBJ2-7; 9 bases agree with TRBD2. The CDR3 extends over 14 amino acids. Germline CDR1 and CDR2: SGHRS and YFSETQ. The DNA of the CDR3 is TGCGCCAGCAGTTTGGAGGCTAGCGGGACCACGCAGTACTTC. Residues: CASSLEASGTTQYF. Variable domain in full (rest from reference TRBV5-1 and TRBJ2-7): KAGVTQTPRYLIKTRGQQVTLSCSPISGHRSVSWYQQTPGQGLQFLFEYFSETQRNKGNFPGRFSGRQFSNSRSEMNVSTLELGDSALYLCASSLEASGTTQYFGPGTRLTVT.

This clone was recorded a few times. This rearrangement joins TRBV5-1 to TRBJ2-7, with 11 bases matching TRBD1. This CDR3 is 16 amino acids long. The V segment lost 4 bases and the J segment 1 base; nucleotides outside the gene matches: 7. Germline-derived CDR1 and CDR2 are SGHRS and YFSETQ. The CDR3 nucleotides are TGCGCCAGCAGCATCCGGACAGGGGGCGATTCCTACGAGCAGTACTTC. Amino acids: CASSIRTGGDSYEQYF. Supplemented by reference TRBV5-1 and TRBJ2-7, the full variable domain reads KAGVTQTPRYLIKTRGQQVTLSCSPISGHRSVSWYQQTPGQGLQFLFEYFSETQRNKGNFPGRFSGRQFSNSRSEMNVSTLELGDSALYLCASSIRTGGDSYEQYFGPGTRLTVT.

The chain combines TRBV18 with TRBJ2-1; 12 bases agree with TRBD2. Germline loops: CDR1 KGHSH, CDR2 LQKENI. V shed 0 bases, J shed 2 bases, and the junction held 11 bases outside the gene matches. The CDR3 spans 20 residues. The CDR3 here is CASSPPFVRGLAGAYNEQFF. In DNA form, the CDR3 reads TGTGCCAGCTCACCACCTTTCGTCCGGGGACTAGCGGGTGCCTACAATGAGCAGTTCTTC.

This clone has just a few counts. The chain links TRBV6-5 to TRBJ2-7; 7 bases agree with TRBD2. Germline assignment: CDR1 MNHEY and CDR2 SVGAGI. The CDR3 has 16 amino acids. V gave up 0 bases and J gave up 0 bases; unmatched junction bases: 5. The CDR3 bases are TGTGCCAGCAGTTACTCGCGAGCTAGCGGCTCCTACGAGCAGTACTTC. This gives the protein CASSYSRASGSYEQYF.

In the case of this clone: Other DNA sequences in the sample encode the same CDR3. This chain links TRBV28 with TRBJ2-5; no clear D. The CDR3 runs 11 residues. Germline values: CDR1 MDHEN, CDR2 SYDVKM. V was cut by 5 bases and J by 1 base, with 2 bases left in between. The CDR3 DNA is TGTGCCAGCAGTCTCCAAGAGACCCAGTACTTC. Translating gives CASSLQETQYF.

This clone was seen only a few times. The chain has TRBV7-6 and TRBJ2-7, with 11 bases identical to TRBD1. The CDR3 covers 15 residues. Germline V gene lookup returns CDR1 SGHVS and CDR2 FNYEAQ. V dropped 1 base and J dropped 4; count of bases not matched to a gene: 3. Here the CDR3 reads CASSLGTGGGYEQYF. In DNA, the CDR3 is TGTGCCAGCAGCTTAGGGACAGGGGGCGGGTACGAGCAGTACTTC.

The chain couples TRBV5-4 to TRBJ2-6; TRBD2 might be the D (7 bases). V lost 2 bases, J lost 1 base, and 16 bases lay in between. Germline-derived CDR1 and CDR2 are SGHNT and YYREEE (reference sequence). The CDR3 covers 18 residues. CDR3: CASSFILGGGSGANVLTF. The CDR3 region has the DNA TGTGCCAGCAGCTTCATACTGGGAGGGGGGTCTGGGGCCAACGTCCTGACTTTC.

This clone was found a few times. The chain employs TRBV5-1 and TRBJ2-1, with a weak D call TRBD1 (6 bases). The CDR3 is made up of 15 amino acids. Germline CDR1 SGHRS, CDR2 YFSETQ. V was cut by 4 bases and J by 2 bases, with 13 bases left in between. CDR3: CASSPRGWTYNEQFF. In nucleotides, the CDR3 is TGCGCCAGCAGCCCGAGGGGGTGGACCTACAATGAGCAGTTCTTC. The entire variable domain, with the rest obtained from reference TRBV5-1 and TRBJ2-1, is as follows: KAGVTQTPRYLIKTRGQQVTLSCSPISGHRSVSWYQQTPGQGLQFLFEYFSETQRNKGNFPGRFSGRQFSNSRSEMNVSTLELGDSALYLCASSPRGWTYNEQFFGPGTRLTVL.

In its sample, this clone was seen a few times. V and J are TRBV4-2 and TRBJ1-4; D might be TRBD1 (5 bases). The CDR3 is made up of 14 amino acids. V shed 3 bases and J shed 6 bases, with 11 bases lying between them. Germline CDR1 and CDR2: LGHNA and YNFKEQ. CDR3 nucleotides: TGTGCCAGCAGCCATGCGCAGGGAGATGAAAAACTGTTTTTT. The encoded protein is CASSHAQGDEKLFF.

V and J are TRBV5-4 and TRBJ2-7; 12 nucleotides line up with TRBD2. This CDR3 region has 16 residues. J was trimmed by 2 bases and V by 3 bases; bases with no gene match: 6. Germline V gene sequence: CDR1 SGHNT, CDR2 YYREEE (reference sequence). The CDR3 spells CASSSGSSGRAYEQYF. The CDR3 nucleotides read TGTGCCAGCAGCTCTGGTTCTAGCGGGAGGGCCTACGAGCAGTACTTC.

This clone was found a few times. V is TRBV10-3 and J is TRBJ2-7; D perhaps matches TRBD2 (5 bases). V lost 6 bases and J lost 2, with 11 bases in between. The CDR3 length is 13 residues. Germline lookup yields CDR1 ENHRY and CDR2 SYGVKD. The CDR3 here is CAISPGITYEQYF. In nucleotides, the CDR3 is TGTGCCATCAGCCCCGGGATTACCTACGAGCAGTACTTC.